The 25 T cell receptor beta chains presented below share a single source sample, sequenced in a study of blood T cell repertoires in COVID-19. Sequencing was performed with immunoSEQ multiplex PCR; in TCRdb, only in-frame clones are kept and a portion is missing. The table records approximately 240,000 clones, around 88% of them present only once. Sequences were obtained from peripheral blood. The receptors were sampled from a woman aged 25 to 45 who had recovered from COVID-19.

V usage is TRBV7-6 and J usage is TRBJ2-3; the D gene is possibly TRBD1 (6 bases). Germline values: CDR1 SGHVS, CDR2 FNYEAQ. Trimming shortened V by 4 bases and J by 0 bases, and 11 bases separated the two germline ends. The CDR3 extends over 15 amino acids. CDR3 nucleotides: TGTGCCAGCAGCTCCAGGGGTGCTAGCACAGATACGCAGTATTTT. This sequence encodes CASSSRGASTDTQYF.

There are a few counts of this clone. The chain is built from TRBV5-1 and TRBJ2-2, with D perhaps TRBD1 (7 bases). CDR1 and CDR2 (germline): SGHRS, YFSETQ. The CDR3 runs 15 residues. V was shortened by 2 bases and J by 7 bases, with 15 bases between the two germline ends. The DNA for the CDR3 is TGCGCCAGCAGCTTCGACAGGGTGGAGGGCGGGGAGCTGTTTTTT. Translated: CASSFDRVEGGELFF.

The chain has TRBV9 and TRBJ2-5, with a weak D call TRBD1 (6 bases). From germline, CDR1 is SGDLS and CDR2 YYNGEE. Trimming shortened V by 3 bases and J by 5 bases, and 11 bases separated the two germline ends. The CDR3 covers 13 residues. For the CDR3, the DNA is TGTGCCAGCAGCGCACAGGGATTTGAGACCCAGTACTTC. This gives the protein CASSAQGFETQYF.

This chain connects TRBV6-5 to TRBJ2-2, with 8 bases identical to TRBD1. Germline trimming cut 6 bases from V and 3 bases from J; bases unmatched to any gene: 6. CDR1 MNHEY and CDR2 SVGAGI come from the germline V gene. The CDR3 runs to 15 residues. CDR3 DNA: TGTGCCAGCAGCTACGGACAGGGCTACACCGGGGAGCTGTTTTTT. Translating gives CASSYGQGYTGELFF.

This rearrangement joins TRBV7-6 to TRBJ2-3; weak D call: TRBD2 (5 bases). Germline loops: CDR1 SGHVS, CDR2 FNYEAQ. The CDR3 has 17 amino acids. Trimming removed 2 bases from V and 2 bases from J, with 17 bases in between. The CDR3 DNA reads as TGTGCCAGCAGCTTATTAGGTAGTAGCGAGCCCACAGATACGCAGTATTTT. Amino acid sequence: CASSLLGSSEPTDTQYF.

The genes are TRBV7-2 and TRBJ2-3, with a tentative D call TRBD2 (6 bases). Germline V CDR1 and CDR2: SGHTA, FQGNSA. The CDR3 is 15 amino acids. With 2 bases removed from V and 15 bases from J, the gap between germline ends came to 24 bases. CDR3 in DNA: TGTGCCAGCAGCTTAAAGACGGGGGAAACCCCACGGGTTTATTTT. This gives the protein CASSLKTGETPRVYF.

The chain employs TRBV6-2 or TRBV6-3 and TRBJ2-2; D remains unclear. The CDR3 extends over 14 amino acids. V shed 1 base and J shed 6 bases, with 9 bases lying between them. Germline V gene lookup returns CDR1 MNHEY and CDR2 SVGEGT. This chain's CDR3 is CASSYYNRAGELFF. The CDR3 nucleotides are TGTGCCAGCAGTTACTATAATCGGGCCGGGGAGCTGTTTTTT.

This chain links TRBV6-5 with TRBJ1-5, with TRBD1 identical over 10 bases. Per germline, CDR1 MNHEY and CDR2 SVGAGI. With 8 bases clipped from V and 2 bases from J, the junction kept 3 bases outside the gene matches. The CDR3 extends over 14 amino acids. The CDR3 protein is CASDRGLGNQPQHF. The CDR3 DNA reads TGTGCCAGCGACAGGGGGCTCGGCAATCAGCCCCAGCATTTT.

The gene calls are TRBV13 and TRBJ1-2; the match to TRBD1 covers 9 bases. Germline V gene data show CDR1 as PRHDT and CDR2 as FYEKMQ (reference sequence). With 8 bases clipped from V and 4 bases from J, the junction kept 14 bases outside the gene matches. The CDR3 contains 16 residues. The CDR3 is CASWGGQGGSAYGYTF. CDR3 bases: TGTGCCAGCTGGGGGGGACAGGGTGGTTCGGCCTATGGCTACACCTTC.

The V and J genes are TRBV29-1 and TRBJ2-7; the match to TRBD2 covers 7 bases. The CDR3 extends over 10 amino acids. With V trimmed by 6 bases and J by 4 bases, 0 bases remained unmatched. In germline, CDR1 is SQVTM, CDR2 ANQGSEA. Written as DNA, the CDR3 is TGCAGCGTCGGGGGGTACGAGCAGTACTTC. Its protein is CSVGGYEQYF.

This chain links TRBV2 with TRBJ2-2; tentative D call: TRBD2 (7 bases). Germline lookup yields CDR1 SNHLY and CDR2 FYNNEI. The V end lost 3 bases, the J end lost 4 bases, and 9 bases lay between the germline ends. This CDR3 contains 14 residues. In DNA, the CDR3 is TGTGCCAGCAGTGAGAGGGGGGGCACCGGGGAGCTGTTTTTT. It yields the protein CASSERGGTGELFF. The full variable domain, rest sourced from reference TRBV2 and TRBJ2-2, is EPEVTQTPSHQVTQMGQEVILRCVPISNHLYFYWYRQILGQKVEFLVSFYNNEISEKSEIFDDQFSVERPDGSNFTLKIRSTKLEDSAMYFCASSERGGTGELFFGEGSRLTVL.

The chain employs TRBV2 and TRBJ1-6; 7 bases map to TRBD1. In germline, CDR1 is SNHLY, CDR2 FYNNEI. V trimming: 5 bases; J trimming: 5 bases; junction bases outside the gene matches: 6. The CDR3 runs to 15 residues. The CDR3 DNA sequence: TGTGCCAGCAGTTGGACAGGACCCAATAATTCACCCCTCCACTTT. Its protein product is CASSWTGPNNSPLHF.

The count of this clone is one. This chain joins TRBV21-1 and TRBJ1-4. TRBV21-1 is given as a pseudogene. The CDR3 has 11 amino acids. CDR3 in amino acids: CASRGSEKLFF. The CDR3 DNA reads TGTGCCAGCAGGGGGAGTGAAAAACTGTTTTTT.

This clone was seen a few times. CDR3 nucleotides: TGTGCCAGCAGCTTAGCGGGGCGCACCGGGGAGCTGTTTTTT. Translated: CASSLAGRTGELFF. The V gene is TRBV5-6, the J gene TRBJ2-2, with 7 bases fitting TRBD2. CDR1 and CDR2 (germline): SGHDT, YYEEEE. Trimming cost V 2 bases and J 4 bases; bases outside gene matches: 2. The CDR3 covers 14 residues.

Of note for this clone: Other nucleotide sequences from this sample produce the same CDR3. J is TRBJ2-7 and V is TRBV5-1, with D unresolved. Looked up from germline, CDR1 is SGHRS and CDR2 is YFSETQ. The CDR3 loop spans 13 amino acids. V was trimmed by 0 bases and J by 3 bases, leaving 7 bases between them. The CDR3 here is CASSLGQVYEQYF. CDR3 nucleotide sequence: TGCGCCAGCAGCTTGGGACAAGTCTACGAGCAGTACTTC.

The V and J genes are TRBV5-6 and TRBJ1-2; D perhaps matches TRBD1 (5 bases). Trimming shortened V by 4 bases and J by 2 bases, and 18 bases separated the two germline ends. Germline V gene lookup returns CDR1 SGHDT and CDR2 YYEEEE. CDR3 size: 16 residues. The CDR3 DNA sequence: TGTGCCAGCAGCCTAAAAGGCCGGGGGGGAAACTATGGCTACACCTTC. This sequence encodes CASSLKGRGGNYGYTF.

The CDR3 DNA reads as TGCGCCAGCAGCTTGGCCCAGGGACAGTTGGAGACCCAGTACTTC. Translating gives CASSLAQGQLETQYF. V is TRBV5-1 and J is TRBJ2-5, with 7 bases matching TRBD1. CDR3 length equals 15 residues. Per the germline V gene, CDR1 is SGHRS and CDR2 is YFSETQ. V gave up 0 bases and J gave up 5 bases; unmatched junction bases: 7.

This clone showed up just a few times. CDR3 region: CASNGGTNTEAFF. The CDR3 DNA reads as TGTGCCAGCAACGGGGGGACCAACACTGAAGCTTTCTTT. This chain joins TRBV2 and TRBJ1-1; D is possibly TRBD1 (5 bases). CDR1 SNHLY and CDR2 FYNNEI come from the germline V gene. The V and J ends lost 7 bases and 2 bases respectively, with 11 bases between them. The CDR3 loop spans 13 amino acids.

As DNA, the CDR3 is TGTGCCAGCAGCCCCGGGACAGGGTACACCGGGGAGCTGTTTTTT. Protein sequence: CASSPGTGYTGELFF. The chain recombines TRBV7-7 with TRBJ2-2; 9 nucleotides align to TRBD1. CDR1 SSHAT and CDR2 FNYEAQ come from the germline V gene (reference sequence). The CDR3 length is 15 residues. V was clipped by 5 bases and J by 3 bases; unmatched bases: 4. Using reference TRBV7-7 and TRBJ2-2 for the parts outside the CDR3, the full variable domain is GAGVSQSPRYKVTKRGQDVTLRCDPISSHATLYWYQQALGQGPEFLTYFNYEAQPDKSGLPSDRFSAERPEGSISTLTIQRTEQRDSAMYRCASSPGTGYTGELFFGEGSRLTVL.

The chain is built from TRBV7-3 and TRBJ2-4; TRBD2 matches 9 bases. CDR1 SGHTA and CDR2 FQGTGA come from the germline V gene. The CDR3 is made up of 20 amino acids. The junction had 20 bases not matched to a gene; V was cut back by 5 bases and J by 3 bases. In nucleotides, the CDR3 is TGTGCCAGCAGCCCCACGGACCTAGCGGGGAGCCCTGGGGTCAAAAACATTCAGTACTTC. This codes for CASSPTDLAGSPGVKNIQYF.

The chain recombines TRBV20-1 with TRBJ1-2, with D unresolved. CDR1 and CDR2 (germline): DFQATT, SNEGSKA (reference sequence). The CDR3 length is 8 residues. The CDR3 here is CAVYGYTF. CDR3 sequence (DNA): TGCGCAGTTTATGGCTACACCTTC.

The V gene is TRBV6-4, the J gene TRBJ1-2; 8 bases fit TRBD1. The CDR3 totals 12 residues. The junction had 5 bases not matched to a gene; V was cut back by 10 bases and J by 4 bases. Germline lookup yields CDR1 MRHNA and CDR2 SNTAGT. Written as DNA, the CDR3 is TGTGCCACCAAGGACAGGGCCTATGGCTACACCTTC. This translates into CATKDRAYGYTF.

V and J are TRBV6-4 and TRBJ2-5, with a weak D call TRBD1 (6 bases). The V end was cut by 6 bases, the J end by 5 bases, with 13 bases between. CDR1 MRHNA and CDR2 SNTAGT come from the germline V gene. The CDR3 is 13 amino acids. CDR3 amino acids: CASRPAGEETQYF. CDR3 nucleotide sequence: TGTGCCAGCAGGCCGGCAGGGGAGGAGACCCAGTACTTC.

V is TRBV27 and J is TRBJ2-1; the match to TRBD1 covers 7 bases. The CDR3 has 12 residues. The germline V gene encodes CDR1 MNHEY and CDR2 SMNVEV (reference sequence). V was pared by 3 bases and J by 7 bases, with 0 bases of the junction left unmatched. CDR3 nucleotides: TGTGCCAGCAGTTTGACAGGGAATGAGCAGTTCTTC. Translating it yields CASSLTGNEQFF.

DNA for the CDR3: TGTGCCAGCAGTCCCTTAGCGGGGGTTGGCGGGGAGCTGTTTTTT. This sequence encodes CASSPLAGVGGELFF. The V gene is TRBV6-2 or TRBV6-3, the J gene TRBJ2-2; 9 bases fit TRBD2. From germline, CDR1 is MNHEY and CDR2 SVGEGT. This CDR3 has 15 amino acids. J gave up 7 bases and V 5 bases, and 8 bases lay outside the gene matches.